This is a list of T cell receptor beta chains from one sample in a study of blood T cell repertoires in COVID-19. Sequencing was performed with immunoSEQ multiplex PCR; in TCRdb, only in-frame clones are kept and a portion is missing. The table shows fewer than 120,000 clones, with roughly 85% occurring only once. Source material: peripheral blood. The receptors here all came from a human donor in a cohort sampled during active COVID-19. The CDR3 runs from the conserved cysteine through the conserved F or W. Fields, in order: V gene, J gene, CDR3 length, CDR3 protein.

V: TRBV7-2; J: TRBJ2-1; length: 13; CDR3: CASSFGNRFEQFF
V: TRBV9; J: TRBJ2-7; length: 20; CDR3: CASSVARRSASGRSSYEQYF
V: TRBV4-1; J: TRBJ2-7; length: 16; CDR3: CASSQVSGQLGEEQYF
V: TRBV28; J: TRBJ2-7; length: 17; CDR3: CASSLSEQLTRVYEQYF
V: TRBV28; J: TRBJ1-2; length: 11; CDR3: CASSRTGGYTF
V: TRBV7-9; J: TRBJ1-2; length: 16; CDR3: CASSLSGGLSDYGYTF
V: TRBV6-5; J: TRBJ1-2; length: 14; CDR3: CASSPKKGARGYTF
V: TRBV6-1; J: TRBJ2-2; length: 15; CDR3: CASSEVLVSTGELFF
V: TRBV30; J: TRBJ1-5; length: 16; CDR3: CAWSIPGTGSNQPQHF
V: TRBV18; J: TRBJ2-2; length: 17; CDR3: CASSLTSGESNTGELFF
V: TRBV18; J: TRBJ2-7; length: 14; CDR3: CASSPGLLNYEQYF
V: TRBV6-2/TRBV6-3; J: TRBJ2-5; length: 12; CDR3: CASSPGEETQYF
V: TRBV18; J: TRBJ1-1; length: 12; CDR3: CASSPRDSEAFF
V: TRBV5-6; J: TRBJ2-1; length: 15; CDR3: CASSSRLAGYNEQFF
V: TRBV3-1/TRBV3-2; J: TRBJ1-2; length: 14; CDR3: CASSRRGSNYGYTF
V: TRBV5-1; J: TRBJ2-2; length: 14; CDR3: CASSLASFDGELFF
V: TRBV3-1/TRBV3-2; J: TRBJ1-1; length: 15; CDR3: CASSQVPGLFSEAFF
V: TRBV10-3; J: TRBJ2-1; length: 16; CDR3: CAISEYSGGGYNEQFF
V: TRBV12-3/TRBV12-4; J: TRBJ1-1; length: 13; CDR3: CASSLGQATEAFF
V: TRBV7-2; J: TRBJ1-4; length: 13; CDR3: CASSVSVNEKLFF
V: TRBV6-5; J: TRBJ1-5; length: 14; CDR3: CASSPAGSNQPQHF